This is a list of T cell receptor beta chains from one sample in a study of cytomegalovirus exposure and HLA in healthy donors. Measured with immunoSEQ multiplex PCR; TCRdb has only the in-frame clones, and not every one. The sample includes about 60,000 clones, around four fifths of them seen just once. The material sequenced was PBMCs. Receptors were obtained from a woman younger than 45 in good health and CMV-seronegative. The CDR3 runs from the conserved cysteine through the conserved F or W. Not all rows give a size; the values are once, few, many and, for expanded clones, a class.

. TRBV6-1 CASSEWEIYGYTF
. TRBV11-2 CASSPGQAYEQYF
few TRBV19 CASTIADRFSGYTF
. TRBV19 CASSSSTSPVYEQYF
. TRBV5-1 CASRQDYNEQFF
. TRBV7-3 CASSLRGGSSTDTQYF
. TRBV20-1 CSETVNNEQFF
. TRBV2 CASRQGGILTDTQYF
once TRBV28 CASSSYGTNLDEQFF
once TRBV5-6 CASSPSWGGASQPQHF
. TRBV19 CASSRTGVNTEAFF
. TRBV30 CAWSGGSNTEAFF
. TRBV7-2 CASSSRDWTYNEQFF
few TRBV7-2 CASSPGVLYGYTF
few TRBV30 CAWSKRGGRTDTQYF
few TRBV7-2 CASSLGGQGISGNTIYF
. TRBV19 CATNAQGWKGYTF
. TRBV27 CASSWDRDQPQHF
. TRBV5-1 CASSLSGDQPQHF
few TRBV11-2 CASSLKREGSEQFF
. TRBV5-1 CASSRLDRGQTEAFF
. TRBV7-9 CASSLGGTNEKLFF
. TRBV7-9 CASSLTGGETQYF
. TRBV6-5 CASSYLRSDTEAFF
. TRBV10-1 CASGDPGNIEAFF
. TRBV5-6 CASSSSSYGYTF
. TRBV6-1 CASSERQGTSIYYEQYF
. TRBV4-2 CASSQDQGQGKNGYTF
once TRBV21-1 CASSKDYFLITGTAPNYGYTF
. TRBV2 CASMGQGDTEAFF
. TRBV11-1 CASSSQGVVTGELFF
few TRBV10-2 CASSDNYGGNTDTQYF
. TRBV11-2 CASSSGTSGQETQYF
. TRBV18 CASSPLSGDLNTEAFF
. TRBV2 CASSSGLAAYQETQYF
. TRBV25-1 CASSDPRGAGTEAFF
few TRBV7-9 CASSLTGQGPPEAFF
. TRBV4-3 CASSQGPSGSNTGELFF
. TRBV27 CASSLGPTDTQYF
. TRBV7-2 CASSLAGTASTDTQYF
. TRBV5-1 CASSPGQANTEAFF
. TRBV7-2 CASSSLDRIIYGYTF
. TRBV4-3 CASSQSGSGDIIQYF
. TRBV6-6 CASIAGGYNEQFF
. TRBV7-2 CASGHRVETQYF
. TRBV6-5 CASSRSGTAYTEAFF
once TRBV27 CASSSRDYSPLHF
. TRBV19 CASSGTGGNQPQHF
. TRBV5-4 CASSSRGAKNIQYF
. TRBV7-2 CASSAGTAGGYGYTF
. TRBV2 CASSGGGTGGTHQPQHF
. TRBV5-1 CASSLVLGSGGSNEQFF
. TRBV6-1 CASSEGQGDNSPLHF
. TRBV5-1 CASRGGNTEAFF
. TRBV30 CAWIPRTGEAFF
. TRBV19 CASSSRQVGSYEQYF
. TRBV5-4 CASSVGQNLLTDTQYF
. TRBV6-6 CASRVAGGWDEQFF
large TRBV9 CASSVGDFYSGNTIYF
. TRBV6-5 CASSPGTGYTQPQHF